This passage covers 27 T cell receptor beta chains from one sample sequenced in a study of T cells after yellow fever vaccination. From the 5' RACE reads, TCRdb called clonotypes with MiXCR, one entry per CDR3 protein. The table shows over 65,000 distinct CDR3 sequences, with about 14% occurring only once. Sample: CD8+ T cells not binding an NS4B(214-222) dextramer, sorted from PBMCs, taken roughly 20 days after the first yellow fever vaccination. The origin of the receptors is a man between 18 and 35 years old who received the YFV17D yellow fever vaccine.

The chain links TRBV7-9 to TRBJ1-5; TRBD1 matches 9 bases. Trimming took 1 base from V and 6 from J; bases not matched to a gene: 4. CDR1 and CDR2 (germline): SEHNR, FQNEAQ (reference sequence). This CDR3 region has 15 residues. The CDR3 sequence: CASSLEQGAVQPQHF. As DNA, the CDR3 is TGTGCCAGCAGCTTAGAACAGGGGGCTGTTCAGCCCCAGCATTTT.

This CDR3 is CASMGGLEGELFF. The CDR3 DNA reads as TGTGCCAGCATGGGAGGTTTGGAAGGGGAGCTGTTTTTT. The chain uses TRBV7-6 and TRBJ2-2; D may be TRBD2 (6 bases). The germline V gene has CDR1 SGHVS and CDR2 FNYEAQ. The length of the CDR3 is 13 residues. V gave up 7 bases and J gave up 8 bases, with 14 bases separating them.

This clonotype has just a few counts. The gene calls are TRBV11-1 and TRBJ2-5, with TRBD2 identical over 13 bases. The CDR3 runs 18 residues. From germline, CDR1 is SGHAT and CDR2 FQDESV (reference sequence). The trim removed 5 bases at V and 4 bases at J, leaving 13 bases unmatched. The CDR3 reads CASSPSLWTSGSSETQYF. The CDR3 DNA is TGTGCCAGCAGCCCTAGTCTCTGGACTAGCGGGAGCTCAGAGACCCAGTACTTC. The full variable domain, completed using reference TRBV11-1 and TRBJ2-5, is EAEVAQSPRYKITEKSQAVAFWCDPISGHATLYWYRQILGQGPELLVQFQDESVVDDSQLPKDRFSAERLKGVDSTLKIQPAELGDSAMYLCASSPSLWTSGSSETQYFGPGTRLLVL.

This chain connects TRBV4-1 to TRBJ2-7; the D call may be TRBD1 or TRBD2 (5 bases each). The CDR3 contains 15 residues. The germline V gene has CDR1 MGHRA and CDR2 YSYEKL. V lost 0 bases and J lost 2, with 11 bases in between. CDR3 residues: CASSQERGSAYEQYF. In nucleotides, the CDR3 is TGCGCCAGCAGCCAAGAGAGGGGCAGCGCCTACGAGCAGTACTTC.

A single count supports this clonotype. The chain employs TRBV2 and TRBJ1-1; D gene uncertain. CDR1 is SNHLY and CDR2 is FYNNEI in the germline V gene. The CDR3 extends over 16 amino acids. The ends were cut back, 3 bases at V and 5 bases at J, with 19 bases in the middle. The CDR3 here is CASSDLLRSPGTEAFF. The CDR3 DNA is TGTGCCAGCAGTGATCTTCTGCGGTCCCCTGGAACTGAAGCTTTCTTT.

In its sample, this clonotype was seen many times. CDR3 amino acids: CASTSDAQRTDTQYF. The CDR3 bases are TGTGCCAGCACCTCGGACGCCCAGAGGACAGATACGCAGTATTTT. The chain employs TRBV12-3 or TRBV12-4 and TRBJ2-3; D gene unclear. This CDR3 contains 15 residues. V gave up 7 bases and J gave up 3 bases, with 17 bases separating them.

The chain employs TRBV10-3 and TRBJ2-1; 11 nucleotides align to TRBD2. From germline, CDR1 is ENHRY and CDR2 SYGVKD. CDR3 length equals 16 residues. V gave up 2 bases and J gave up 4 bases; unmatched junction bases: 4. The CDR3 spells CAISEALAGDYNEQFF. The CDR3 nucleotides are TGTGCCATCAGTGAGGCACTAGCGGGGGATTACAATGAGCAGTTCTTC.

This clonotype has just a few counts. V and J are TRBV7-8 and TRBJ2-1; D is undetermined. Germline V gives CDR1 SGHVS, CDR2 FQNEAQ. The ends were cut back, 5 bases at V and 8 bases at J, with 10 bases in the middle. The CDR3 totals 12 residues. The CDR3 sequence is CASSPPIDEQFF. In DNA, the CDR3 is TGTGCCAGCAGCCCCCCGATTGATGAGCAGTTCTTC.

This clonotype was detected only a few times. This chain links TRBV10-3 with TRBJ1-2, with a weak D call TRBD1 (6 bases). CDR3 size: 10 residues. V was cut by 10 bases and J by 9 bases, with 12 bases left in between. CDR1 and CDR2 from the germline V gene are ENHRY and SYGVKD. The CDR3 spells CATPGASYTF. The CDR3 coding sequence is TGTGCCACTCCGGGGGCTAGCTACACCTTC.

There are a few counts of this clonotype. V usage is TRBV4-1 and J usage is TRBJ1-5; TRBD1 agrees at 7 bases. Germline values: CDR1 MGHRA, CDR2 YSYEKL. After removal of 3 bases from V and 4 bases from J, the junction contained 6 bases not matched to a gene. The CDR3 is made up of 15 amino acids. This CDR3 is CASSHSLTGNQPQHF. CDR3 in DNA: TGCGCCAGCAGCCATAGTCTGACAGGGAATCAGCCCCAGCATTTT.

This clonotype was found a few times. In DNA, the CDR3 is TGTGCCAGCTGTACAGGCGAACTTAGCTCCTACAATGAGCAGTTCTTC. Its protein product is CASCTGELSSYNEQFF. The gene calls are TRBV2 and TRBJ2-1, with D perhaps matching TRBD1 (5 bases). Trimming took off 8 bases at V and 0 bases at J, with 17 bases between the two ends. The germline gives CDR1 SNHLY, CDR2 FYNNEI. This CDR3 spans 16 amino acids.

With respect to this clonotype: Sequence at one end of the junction differs from germline and may be a read error. The V gene is TRBV19, the J gene TRBJ1-4; TRBD1 matches 9 bases. Germline V gene lookup returns CDR1 LNHDA and CDR2 SQIVND (reference sequence). The CDR3 is made up of 14 amino acids. The CDR3 DNA follows: TGTGCCAGTAGTATACTCTCCTCCGGGACAGGGTATACTTTT. As protein: CASSILSSGTGYTF.

The J gene is TRBJ1-5, the V gene TRBV12-3 or TRBV12-4; D unresolved. Trimming cost V 5 bases and J 3 bases, with 17 bases left between them. The CDR3 has 16 residues. CDR3 region: CASSPSSVEPNQPQHF. The CDR3 nucleotides read TGTGCCAGCAGTCCGTCCTCAGTAGAACCCAATCAGCCCCAGCATTTT.

The sample holds a few counts of this clonotype. The rearrangement joins TRBV5-1 to TRBJ2-2; no firm D call. This CDR3 comprises 13 residues. The V end lost 2 bases, the J end lost 5 bases, and 7 bases lay between the germline ends. The V gene's germline CDR1 is SGHRS and CDR2 YFSETQ. CDR3 DNA: TGCGCCAGCAGCTTCGACTCTACCGGGGAGCTGTTTTTT. This codes for CASSFDSTGELFF.

This clonotype was detected a few times. CDR3 nucleotides: TGTGCCAGCAGCCAAGATCTAGGACTAGGCTCCGAGACCCAGTACTTC. Its protein product is CASSQDLGLGSETQYF. This chain connects TRBV3-1 to TRBJ2-5; 7 bases align to TRBD2. CDR1 and CDR2 from the germline V gene are LGHDT and YNNKEL (reference sequence). The CDR3 has 16 residues. Trimming cost V 0 bases and J 5 bases; bases outside gene matches: 9.

The chain links TRBV20-1 to TRBJ2-7, with TRBD2 matching over 8 bases. Unmatched junction bases numbered 8, after V lost 1 base and J lost 3 bases. Germline V gene data show CDR1 as DFQATT and CDR2 as SNEGSKA (reference sequence). The CDR3 is 15 amino acids. As DNA, the CDR3 is TGCAGTGCTAGAGGGTTAATAGCGGGGCTCTACGAGCAGTACTTC. Protein product: CSARGLIAGLYEQYF.

This clonotype was counted between two and nine times. For the CDR3, the DNA is TGTGCCAGCAGTTACTCGTCCTCCGGGGAGCTGTTTTTT. Protein sequence: CASSYSSSGELFF. V and J are TRBV6-5 and TRBJ2-2, with D uncertain. Trimming shortened V by 0 bases and J by 6 bases, and 5 bases separated the two germline ends. CDR3 length equals 13 residues. Germline CDR1 and CDR2: MNHEY and SVGAGI.

This clonotype has a count of ten or more. The chain employs TRBV27 and TRBJ2-5; no definite D call. The V and J ends lost 3 bases and 5 bases respectively, with 16 bases between them. The CDR3 runs 15 residues. CDR1 MNHEY and CDR2 SMNVEV come from the germline V gene (reference sequence). The CDR3 region is CASSFIDRSRETQYF. The CDR3 bases are TGTGCCAGCAGTTTTATTGACCGGAGCCGGGAGACCCAGTACTTC.

The chain uses TRBV4-1 and TRBJ1-1; maybe TRBD1 (6 bases). Germline V lookup: CDR1 MGHRA, CDR2 YSYEKL. This CDR3 is built from 16 residues. Trimming cost V 8 bases and J 1 base, with 20 bases left between them. CDR3 DNA sequence: TGCGCCAGCCGGGGCGGGACAAAAGCGGAGAACACTGAAGCTTTCTTT. Translating it yields CASRGGTKAENTEAFF.

This clonotype was counted only a few times. V is TRBV7-6 and J is TRBJ2-3, with D hard to call. Germline V gives CDR1 SGHVS, CDR2 FNYEAQ. The length of the CDR3 is 11 residues. Trimming shortened V by 4 bases and J by 4 bases, and 3 bases separated the two germline ends. CDR3 DNA sequence: TGTGCCAGCAGCTCCTCAGATACGCAGTATTTT. Amino acids: CASSSSDTQYF.

This clonotype was observed a handful of times. This chain connects TRBV6-1 to TRBJ2-6, with D perhaps TRBD2 (6 bases). V was trimmed by 4 bases and J by 0 bases, leaving 19 bases between them. Germline V gives CDR1 MNHNS, CDR2 SASEGT. The CDR3 extends over 19 amino acids. The CDR3 DNA is TGTGCCAGCAGTGTGTTCTCGGAGGGCAGGACCTCTGGGGCCAACGTCCTGACTTTC. It yields the protein CASSVFSEGRTSGANVLTF.

This clonotype came up a few times. The junction differs from germline at one of its ends, possibly a read error. The gene calls are TRBV14 and TRBJ2-1; 8 nucleotides align to TRBD2. Germline assignment: CDR1 SGHDN and CDR2 FVKESK. The CDR3 spans 14 residues. The CDR3: CASSVRSGGPGLVF. CDR3 bases: TGTGCCAGCAGCGTCAGGTCGGGGGGGCCGGGTCTGGTCTTC.

This clonotype was seen only a few times. The chain uses TRBV25-1 and TRBJ1-2; the D is unclear. Looked up from germline, CDR1 is MGHDK and CDR2 is SYGVNS. The CDR3 covers 16 residues. V lost 8 bases, J lost 0 bases, and 19 bases lay in between. For the CDR3, the DNA is TGTGCCAGCGCTATCGCACGGGAAGGATCTAACTATGGCTACACCTTC. It specifies CASAIAREGSNYGYTF.

In nucleotides, the CDR3 is TGTGCCAGCAGTTCGACTAAACAAGGCTACACCTTC. This sequence encodes CASSSTKQGYTF. The rearrangement uses TRBV28 and TRBJ1-2; no definite D call. This CDR3 has 12 residues. The V and J ends lost 4 bases and 8 bases respectively, with 11 bases between them. The germline gives CDR1 MDHEN, CDR2 SYDVKM.

The chain joins TRBV27 to TRBJ2-7, with a possible D match to TRBD2 (7 bases). The V end lost 4 bases, the J end lost 0 bases, and 10 bases lay between the germline ends. CDR1 and CDR2 (germline): MNHEY, SMNVEV (reference sequence). The CDR3 contains 14 residues. DNA of the CDR3: TGTGCCAGCAGTTGGGGGGGCAGCTCCTACGAGCAGTACTTC. It encodes CASSWGGSSYEQYF.

The chain recombines TRBV6-5 with TRBJ2-4; 11 nucleotides agree with TRBD2. Trimming removed 2 bases from V and 3 bases from J; junction bases left unmatched: 12. The CDR3 is 19 amino acids. Looked up from germline, CDR1 is MNHEY and CDR2 is SVGAGI. As DNA, the CDR3 is TGTGCCAGCAGTTACCCGCTAGCGGGGGGCGGGATGGACAAAAACATTCAGTACTTC. Protein: CASSYPLAGGGMDKNIQYF.

This clonotype appeared a few times. The CDR3 region has the DNA TGTGCCAGCAGCCCGGGTGGGGCTGGTACTGAAGCTTTCTTT. Amino acid sequence: CASSPGGAGTEAFF. This chain joins TRBV7-8 and TRBJ1-1, with D tentatively TRBD1 (5 bases). V gave up 5 bases and J gave up 5 bases, with 15 bases separating them. The germline V gene has CDR1 SGHVS and CDR2 FQNEAQ. The CDR3 length is 14 residues.